These 20 T cell receptor beta chains came from one sample sequenced in a study of cytomegalovirus exposure and HLA in healthy donors. The PCR used 60 Vbeta and 13 Jbeta primers. The assay was immunoSEQ multiplex PCR, and TCRdb's table has in-frame clones only and misses some. The sample's table shows roughly 100,000 clones. Sequenced material: PBMCs. These receptors came from a man between 45 and 60 years old in good health and CMV-seronegative.

The chain carries TRBV9 and TRBJ2-7; weak D call: TRBD2 (5 bases). Germline V gives CDR1 SGDLS, CDR2 YYNGEE. The CDR3 covers 15 residues. Trimming stripped 4 bases from V and 3 bases from J, with 17 bases between. CDR3 sequence (DNA): TGTGCCAGCAGCCCCTGGGAGAAAGTGGACTACGAGCAGTACTTC. It specifies CASSPWEKVDYEQYF.

J is TRBJ2-3 and V is TRBV29-1; 8 positions agree with TRBD1. Germline V gene data show CDR1 as SQVTM and CDR2 as ANQGSEA. V was pared by 1 base and J by 0 bases, with 3 bases of the junction left unmatched. This CDR3 region has 15 residues. DNA of the CDR3: TGCAGCGTTGAAGCGACAGGGGCCAGCACAGATACGCAGTATTTT. It yields the protein CSVEATGASTDTQYF.

This sequence joins TRBV7-9 and TRBJ1-2; 10 nucleotides agree with TRBD1. After removal of 4 bases from V and 3 bases from J, the junction contained 2 bases not matched to a gene. The CDR3 sequence is 14 residues long. Germline CDR1 is SEHNR and CDR2 is FQNEAQ (reference sequence). Here the CDR3 DNA reads TGTGCCAGCAGCTACGGACAGGGGGACTATGGCTACACCTTC. Residues: CASSYGQGDYGYTF.

This chain links TRBV7-2 with TRBJ2-5; 13 bases align to TRBD2. Trimming removed 5 bases from V and 1 base from J; junction bases left unmatched: 7. Germline CDR1 is SGHTA and CDR2 is FQGNSA. The CDR3 runs to 17 residues. Written as DNA, the CDR3 is TGTGCCAGCAGCCCCGGACTAGCGGGGGCCTTCCAAGAGACCCAGTACTTC. This encodes CASSPGLAGAFQETQYF.

Here the CDR3 reads CASSLAGGPYEQYF. The CDR3 DNA is TGTGCCAGCAGCCTAGCGGGAGGGCCCTACGAGCAGTACTTC. The rearrangement links TRBV9 to TRBJ2-7; 12 positions agree with TRBD2. This CDR3 contains 14 residues. Germline CDR1 is SGDLS and CDR2 is YYNGEE. Germline trimming cut 4 bases from V and 2 bases from J; bases unmatched to any gene: 1.

The rearrangement links TRBV19 to TRBJ1-1, with D possibly TRBD1 on 6 matching bases. Trimming removed 3 bases from V and 1 base from J, with 12 bases in between. The CDR3 sequence is 15 residues long. The germline V gene encodes CDR1 LNHDA and CDR2 SQIVND (reference sequence). The CDR3 coding sequence is TGTGCCAGTAGTATCGAAAAGACAGGGAACACTGAAGCTTTCTTT. Protein product: CASSIEKTGNTEAFF.

CDR3 DNA sequence: TGTGCCATCAAAAACGACAGGAACACTGAAGCTTTCTTT. This encodes CAIKNDRNTEAFF. The chain links TRBV10-3 to TRBJ1-1, with D perhaps TRBD1 (5 bases). Per germline, CDR1 ENHRY and CDR2 SYGVKD. There are 13 residues in the CDR3. Trimming pared 7 bases from V and 1 base from J, leaving 10 bases between.

The rearrangement joins TRBV30 to TRBJ2-2; the match to TRBD2 covers 10 bases. Germline V gives CDR1 GTSNPN, CDR2 SVGIG (reference sequence). This CDR3 has 18 amino acids. Trimming took 2 bases from V and 6 from J; bases not matched to a gene: 15. CDR3 sequence reads: CAWSIGGTSGALAGELFF. In nucleotides, the CDR3 is TGTGCCTGGAGTATAGGGGGTACTAGCGGGGCCTTAGCCGGGGAGCTGTTTTTT.

The V call is TRBV10-3, the J call TRBJ1-1, with a tentative D call TRBD1 (5 bases). Germline assignment: CDR1 ENHRY and CDR2 SYGVKD. The CDR3 has 14 amino acids. Trimming removed 0 bases from V and 0 bases from J, with 5 bases in between. Here the CDR3 reads CAISESTVNTEAFF. The CDR3 nucleotides read TGTGCCATCAGTGAGTCGACAGTGAACACTGAAGCTTTCTTT.

The chain carries TRBV4-3 and TRBJ2-4, with D maybe TRBD1 (6 bases). Looked up from germline, CDR1 is LGHNA and CDR2 is YSLEER. This CDR3 spans 16 amino acids. Trimming took 0 bases from V and 4 from J, leaving 13 bases between them. The CDR3 here is CASSQDLGQGKNIQYF. As DNA, the CDR3 is TGCGCCAGCAGCCAAGATTTAGGGCAGGGGAAAAACATTCAGTACTTC.

The chain has TRBV15 and TRBJ2-7; D may be TRBD2 (6 bases). Trimming pared 3 bases from V and 2 bases from J, leaving 14 bases between. The CDR3 length is 15 residues. Germline-derived CDR1 and CDR2 are LNHNV and YYDKDF (reference sequence). CDR3 sequence reads: CATSRGGRLPYEQYF. In DNA form, the CDR3 reads TGTGCCACCAGCAGGGGGGGACGGCTCCCCTACGAGCAGTACTTC.

The chain recombines TRBV4-1 with TRBJ1-5; 10 positions match TRBD1. With V trimmed by 1 base and J by 6 bases, 3 bases remained unmatched. This CDR3 comprises 15 residues. Looked up from germline, CDR1 is MGHRA and CDR2 is YSYEKL. The CDR3 reads CASSQARDRGQPQHF. CDR3 coding DNA: TGCGCCAGCAGCCAAGCACGGGACAGGGGTCAGCCCCAGCATTTT.

The chain uses TRBV4-1 and TRBJ1-1, with D uncertain. Germline V gene sequence: CDR1 MGHRA, CDR2 YSYEKL. Trimming left V 0 bases short and J 7 bases short, with 9 bases between. The CDR3 is 13 residues long. The DNA of the CDR3 is TGCGCCAGCAGCCAAGATGGAACAGTTGAAGCTTTCTTT. Encoded protein: CASSQDGTVEAFF.

CDR3 sequence: CASSYQGGRNYGYTF. The CDR3 region has the DNA TGTGCCAGCAGTTACCAAGGGGGCAGGAACTATGGCTACACCTTC. The chain links TRBV7-2 to TRBJ1-2, with TRBD1 matching over 7 bases. The CDR3 totals 15 residues. Germline V lookup: CDR1 SGHTA, CDR2 FQGNSA. After removal of 6 bases from V and 2 bases from J, the junction contained 9 bases not matched to a gene.

The chain couples TRBV7-9 to TRBJ1-1; D not certain. The germline CDR1 and CDR2 sequences are SEHNR and FQNEAQ (reference sequence). The ends were cut back, 5 bases at V and 0 bases at J, with 16 bases in the middle. This CDR3 is 16 amino acids long. The CDR3 sequence: CASSRSGAPMNTEAFF. DNA for the CDR3: TGTGCCAGCAGCCGGTCGGGAGCACCTATGAACACTGAAGCTTTCTTT.

The chain carries TRBV23-1 and TRBJ1-2; a weak D match, TRBD1 (5 bases). TRBV23-1 is classed as an ORF, of uncertain function. Trimming removed 2 bases from V and 3 bases from J, with 13 bases in between. The CDR3 has 15 amino acids. CDR3 residues: CASSQIREGHYGYTF. The CDR3 coding sequence is TGCGCCAGCAGTCAAATCAGGGAGGGGCACTATGGCTACACCTTC.

The chain has TRBV29-1 and TRBJ1-1, with 10 bases matching TRBD1. CDR3 length: 13 residues. Trimming took 5 bases from V and 1 from J; bases not matched to a gene: 1. Germline lookup yields CDR1 SQVTM and CDR2 ANQGSEA. CDR3: CSVRTGGNTEAFF. DNA for the CDR3: TGCAGCGTTAGGACAGGGGGGAACACTGAAGCTTTCTTT.

This chain uses TRBV2 with TRBJ1-3; D remains unclear. This CDR3 contains 15 residues. CDR1 SNHLY and CDR2 FYNNEI come from the germline V gene. Trimming pared 3 bases from V and 0 bases from J, leaving 9 bases between. The CDR3 here is CASSEGRSSGNTIYF. The CDR3 DNA is TGTGCCAGCAGTGAGGGCAGAAGCTCTGGAAACACCATATATTTT. Complete variable domain (other parts from reference TRBV2 and TRBJ1-3): EPEVTQTPSHQVTQMGQEVILRCVPISNHLYFYWYRQILGQKVEFLVSFYNNEISEKSEIFDDQFSVERPDGSNFTLKIRSTKLEDSAMYFCASSEGRSSGNTIYFGEGSWLTVV.

The V gene is TRBV18, the J gene TRBJ1-2; D uncertain. This CDR3 comprises 14 residues. CDR1 KGHSH and CDR2 LQKENI come from the germline V gene. V gave up 3 bases and J gave up 0 bases, with 8 bases separating them. CDR3 loop: CASSPPDANYGYTF. The CDR3 DNA sequence: TGTGCCAGCTCACCTCCAGATGCTAACTATGGCTACACCTTC.

The chain recombines TRBV5-1 with TRBJ2-4; weak D call: TRBD1 (6 bases). The CDR3 is 14 amino acids. Germline CDR1 reads SGHRS; CDR2 reads YFSETQ. V was clipped by 6 bases and J by 7 bases, with 17 bases between them. For the CDR3, the DNA is TGCGCCAGCACACCACAGGGTAGCGATAACATTCAGTACTTC. Protein product: CASTPQGSDNIQYF.